Presented here are 7 T cell receptor beta chains from one specimen sequenced in a study of T cell repertoires in cytomegalovirus infection. TCRdb called the reads again in MiXCR, with one record for every CDR3 protein. The sample records under 200,000 distinct CDR3 sequences, 28% being singletons. The specimen was PBMCs. The receptors stem from a human donor in good health (CMV status not recorded). Some clones in this sample may be carry-over from other donors' samples.

Comment on this clonotype: Compared with germline, one end of the junction differs, possibly owing to a read error. The chain uses TRBV2 and TRBJ2-5, with D possibly matching TRBD2 (5 bases). Germline-derived CDR1 and CDR2 are SNHLY and FYNNEI. The CDR3 loop spans 14 amino acids. The CDR3 DNA sequence: TGTGTCAGCAATGGGGAGACGTACCAAGAGACCCAGTACTTC. It specifies CVSNGETYQETQYF.

This clonotype is a singleton in its sample. This chain joins TRBV11-3 and TRBJ2-3, with D uncertain. Germline CDR1 and CDR2: SGHNT and YENEEA. V lost 6 bases and J 5 bases, leaving 12 bases between the germline ends. The CDR3 loop spans 13 amino acids. The CDR3 protein is CASSLTPGDTQYF. The CDR3 DNA is TGTGCCAGCAGTCTGACACCAGGAGATACGCAGTATTTT.

This clonotype came up once. The junction does not match germline at one end; this may be a read error. The V and J genes are TRBV4-2 and TRBJ2-3; 14 bases align to TRBD2. The germline V gene encodes CDR1 LGHNA and CDR2 YNFKEQ. CDR3 length: 16 amino acids. The CDR3 DNA reads TGTGCCAGCAGCCCCAGGGGACTAGCGGGGGCAGATATGCAGTATTTT. This translates into CASSPRGLAGADMQYF.

The V and J genes are TRBV7-2 and TRBJ2-1, with 8 positions matching TRBD1. The CDR3 has 18 residues. After removal of 2 bases from V and 0 bases from J, the junction contained 9 bases not matched to a gene. Germline CDR1 reads SGHTA; CDR2 reads FQGNSA. The DNA of the CDR3 is TGTGCCAGCAGCTTAAGGTGGCAGGGGGCGAGCTCCTACAATGAGCAGTTCTTC. The encoded protein is CASSLRWQGASSYNEQFF.

This clonotype has ten or more counts. This rearrangement joins TRBV12-3 or TRBV12-4 to TRBJ1-4, with D uncertain. Trimming pared 5 bases from V and 4 bases from J, leaving 14 bases between. This CDR3 is built from 15 residues. The CDR3 spells CASSLTLSGNEKLFF. The CDR3 nucleotides read TGTGCCAGCAGTCTAACTCTGTCGGGTAATGAAAAACTGTTTTTT.

The chain recombines TRBV20-1 with TRBJ1-5; TRBD1 aligns across 7 bases. After removal of 5 bases from V and 7 bases from J, the junction contained 11 bases not matched to a gene. The V gene's germline CDR1 is DFQATT and CDR2 SNEGSKA (reference sequence). The CDR3 contains 14 residues. The CDR3 DNA sequence: TGCAGTGCTTTCCCGACAGGGCTAGGGCAGCCCCAGCATTTT. Amino acid sequence: CSAFPTGLGQPQHF.

Only a few counts were recorded for this clonotype. CDR3 residues: CASSIVTHSYEQYF. CDR3 in DNA: TGCGCCAGCAGTATCGTGACGCACTCCTACGAGCAGTACTTC. This chain joins TRBV10-2 and TRBJ2-7; D uncertain. Between the trimmed V and J ends, which lost 5 bases and 0 bases, there was a span of 11 bases. There are 14 residues in the CDR3. Germline loops: CDR1 WSHSY, CDR2 SAAADI.